The sequence of this TCR beta chain was determined in a study of T cell changes during pregnancy in multiple sclerosis. The V segment lost 9 bases and the J segment 2 bases; nucleotides outside the gene matches: 8. The germline gives CDR1 LNHDA, CDR2 SQIVND (reference sequence). The CDR3 is 15 amino acids. Produced via immunoSEQ multiplex PCR; TCRdb's table is partial and in-frame only. The table shows roughly 70,000 clones, with roughly nine tenths occurring only once. The chain combines TRBV19 with TRBJ2-1; 9 nucleotides match TRBD2. The sequence was obtained from a female donor with multiple sclerosis, enrolled in a pregnancy study. The sequencing used peripheral blood, collected before pregnancy. CDR3 nucleotide sequence: TGTGCCAGCCGTCCAGCGGGAGGCCCCTACAATGAGCAGTTCTTC. Amino acid sequence: CASRPAGGPYNEQFF.